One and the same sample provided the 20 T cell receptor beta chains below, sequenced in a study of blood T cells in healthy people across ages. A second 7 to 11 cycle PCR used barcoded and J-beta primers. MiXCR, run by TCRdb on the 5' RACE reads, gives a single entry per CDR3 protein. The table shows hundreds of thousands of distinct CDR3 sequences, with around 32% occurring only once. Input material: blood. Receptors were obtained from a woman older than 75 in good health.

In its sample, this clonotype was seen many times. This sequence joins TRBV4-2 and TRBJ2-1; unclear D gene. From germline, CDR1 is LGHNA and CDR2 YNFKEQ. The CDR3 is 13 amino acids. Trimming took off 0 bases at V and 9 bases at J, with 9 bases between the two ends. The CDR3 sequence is CASSQDRLGEQFF. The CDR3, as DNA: TGTGCCAGCAGCCAAGATAGGCTTGGTGAGCAGTTCTTC.

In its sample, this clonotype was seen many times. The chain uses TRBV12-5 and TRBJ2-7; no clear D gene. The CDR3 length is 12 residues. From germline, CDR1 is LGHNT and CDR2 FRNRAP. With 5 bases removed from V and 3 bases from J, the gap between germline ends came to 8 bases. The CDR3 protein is CASGNRNYEQYF. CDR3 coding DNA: TGTGCTAGTGGTAATAGGAACTACGAGCAGTACTTC.

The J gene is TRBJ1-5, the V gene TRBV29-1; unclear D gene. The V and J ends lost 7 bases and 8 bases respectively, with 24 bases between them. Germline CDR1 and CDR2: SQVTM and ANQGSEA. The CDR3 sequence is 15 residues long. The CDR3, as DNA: TGCAGCGCCCCAGAAGAGTCGCCCTTTGGAGAGCCCCAGCATTTT. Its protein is CSAPEESPFGEPQHF.

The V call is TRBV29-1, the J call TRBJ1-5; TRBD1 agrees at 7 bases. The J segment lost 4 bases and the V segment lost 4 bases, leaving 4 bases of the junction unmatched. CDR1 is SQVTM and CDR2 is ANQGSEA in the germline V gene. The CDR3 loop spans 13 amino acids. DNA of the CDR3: TGCAGCGTTGGGGGACAGCCAAATCAGCCCCAGCATTTT. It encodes CSVGGQPNQPQHF.

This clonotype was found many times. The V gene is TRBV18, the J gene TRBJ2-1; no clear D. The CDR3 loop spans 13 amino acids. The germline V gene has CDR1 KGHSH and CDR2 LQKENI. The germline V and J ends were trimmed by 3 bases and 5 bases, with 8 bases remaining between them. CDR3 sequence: CASSPARNNEQFF. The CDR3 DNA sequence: TGTGCCAGCTCACCCGCGAGAAACAATGAGCAGTTCTTC.

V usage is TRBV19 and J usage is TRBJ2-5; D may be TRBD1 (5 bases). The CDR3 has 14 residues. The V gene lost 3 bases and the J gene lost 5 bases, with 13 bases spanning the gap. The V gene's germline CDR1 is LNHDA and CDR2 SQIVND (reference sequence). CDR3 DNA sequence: TGTGCCAGTAGTATCGGGCAGGGCTACGAGACCCAGTACTTC. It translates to CASSIGQGYETQYF. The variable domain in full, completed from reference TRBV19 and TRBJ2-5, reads DGGITQSPKYLFRKEGQNVTLSCEQNLNHDAMYWYRQDPGQGLRLIYYSQIVNDFQKGDIAEGYSVSREKKESFPLTVTSAQKNPTAFYLCASSIGQGYETQYFGPGTRLLVL.

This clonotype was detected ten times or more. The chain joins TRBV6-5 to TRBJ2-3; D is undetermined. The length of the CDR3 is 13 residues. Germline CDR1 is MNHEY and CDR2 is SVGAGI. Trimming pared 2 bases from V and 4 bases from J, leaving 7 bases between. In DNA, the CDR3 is TGTGCCAGCAGTTACGGTGGGGCAGATACGCAGTATTTT. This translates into CASSYGGADTQYF.

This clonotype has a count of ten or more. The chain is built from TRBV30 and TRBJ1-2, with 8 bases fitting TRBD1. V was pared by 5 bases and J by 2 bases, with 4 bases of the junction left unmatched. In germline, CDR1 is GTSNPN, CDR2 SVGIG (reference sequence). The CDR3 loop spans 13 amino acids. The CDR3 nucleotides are TGTGCCTGGTCGACAGGGGTAAACTATGGCTACACCTTC. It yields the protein CAWSTGVNYGYTF.

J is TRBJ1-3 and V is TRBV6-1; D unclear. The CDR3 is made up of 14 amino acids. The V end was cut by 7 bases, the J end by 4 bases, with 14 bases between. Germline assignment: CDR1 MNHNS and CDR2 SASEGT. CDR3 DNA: TGTGCCAGCATGTATAGGGAATCCGGAAACACCATATATTTT. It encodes CASMYRESGNTIYF.

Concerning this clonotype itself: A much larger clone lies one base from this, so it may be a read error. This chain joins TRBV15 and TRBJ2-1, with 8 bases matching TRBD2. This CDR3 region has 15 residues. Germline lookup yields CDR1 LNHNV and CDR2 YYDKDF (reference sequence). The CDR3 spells CAASRDGGVYNEQFF. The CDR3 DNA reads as TGTGCCGCCAGCAGGGACGGGGGGGTTTACAATGAGCAGTTCTTC.

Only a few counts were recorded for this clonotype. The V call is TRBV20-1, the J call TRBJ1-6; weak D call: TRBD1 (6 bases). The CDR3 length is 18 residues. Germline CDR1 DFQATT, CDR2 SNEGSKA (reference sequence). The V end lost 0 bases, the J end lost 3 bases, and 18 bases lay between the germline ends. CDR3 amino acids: CSARDLRAGGGYNSPLHF. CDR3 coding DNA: TGCAGTGCTAGAGATCTTCGGGCCGGAGGGGGCTATAATTCACCCCTCCACTTT.

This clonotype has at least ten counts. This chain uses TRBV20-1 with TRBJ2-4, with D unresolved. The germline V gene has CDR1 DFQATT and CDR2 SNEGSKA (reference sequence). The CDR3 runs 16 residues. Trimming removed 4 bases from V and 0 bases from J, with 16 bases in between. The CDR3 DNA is TGCAGTGCTATCCTCGCCAAGATGGGAGCCAAAAACATTCAGTACTTC. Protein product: CSAILAKMGAKNIQYF.

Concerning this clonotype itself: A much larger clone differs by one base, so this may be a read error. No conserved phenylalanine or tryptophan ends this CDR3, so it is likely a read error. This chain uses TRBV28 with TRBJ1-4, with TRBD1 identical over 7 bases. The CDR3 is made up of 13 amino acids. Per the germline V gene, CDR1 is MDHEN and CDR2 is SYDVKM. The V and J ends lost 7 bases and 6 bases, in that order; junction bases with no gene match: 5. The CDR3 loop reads CASTTTGYEKLFL. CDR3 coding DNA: TGTGCCAGCACCACGACAGGGTATGAAAAACTGTTTTTG.

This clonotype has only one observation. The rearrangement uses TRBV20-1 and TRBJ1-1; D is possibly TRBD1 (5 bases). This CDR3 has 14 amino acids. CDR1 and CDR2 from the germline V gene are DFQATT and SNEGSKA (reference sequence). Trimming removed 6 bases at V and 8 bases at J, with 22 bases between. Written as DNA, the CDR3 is TGCAGTGCGAAAGAAGGGGACCTTAGGGTGGAAGCTTTCTTT. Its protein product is CSAKEGDLRVEAFF.

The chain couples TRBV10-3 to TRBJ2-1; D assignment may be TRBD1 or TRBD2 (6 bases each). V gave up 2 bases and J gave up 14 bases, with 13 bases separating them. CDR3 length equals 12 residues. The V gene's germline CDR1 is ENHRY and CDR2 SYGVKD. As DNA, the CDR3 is TGTGCCATCAGTGAGCCCATGGAGGGGGAGTTCTTC. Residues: CAISEPMEGEFF.

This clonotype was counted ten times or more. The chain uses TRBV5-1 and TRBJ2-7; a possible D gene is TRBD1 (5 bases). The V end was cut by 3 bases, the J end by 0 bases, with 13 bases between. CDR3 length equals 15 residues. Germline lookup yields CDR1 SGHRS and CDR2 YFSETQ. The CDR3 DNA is TGCGCCAGCAGCTCCCGGACAAGTGGCTCCTACGAGCAGTACTTC. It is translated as CASSSRTSGSYEQYF.

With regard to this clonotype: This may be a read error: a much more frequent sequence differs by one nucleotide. The CDR3 DNA is TGTGCCAGCAGTTCGTGGGACAGGGCGAGCAATCGGCCCCAGCATTTT. Translated: CASSSWDRASNRPQHF. This chain joins TRBV27 and TRBJ1-5; the match to TRBD1 covers 9 bases. Germline V gene lookup returns CDR1 MNHEY and CDR2 SMNVEV (reference sequence). The CDR3 totals 16 residues.

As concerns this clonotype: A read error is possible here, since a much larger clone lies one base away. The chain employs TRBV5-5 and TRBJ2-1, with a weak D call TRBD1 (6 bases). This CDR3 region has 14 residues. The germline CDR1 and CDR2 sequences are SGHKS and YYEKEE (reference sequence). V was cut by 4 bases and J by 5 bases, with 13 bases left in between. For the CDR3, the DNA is TGTGCCAGCAGCCCCCCGAGGACAGACAATGAGCAGTTCTTC. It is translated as CASSPPRTDNEQFF.

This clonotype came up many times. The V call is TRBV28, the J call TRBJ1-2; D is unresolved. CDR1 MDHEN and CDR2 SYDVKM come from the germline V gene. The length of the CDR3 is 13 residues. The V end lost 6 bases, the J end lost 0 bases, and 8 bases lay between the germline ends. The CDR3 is CASRSTANYGYTF. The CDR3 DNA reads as TGTGCCAGCAGGTCTACAGCTAACTATGGCTACACCTTC.

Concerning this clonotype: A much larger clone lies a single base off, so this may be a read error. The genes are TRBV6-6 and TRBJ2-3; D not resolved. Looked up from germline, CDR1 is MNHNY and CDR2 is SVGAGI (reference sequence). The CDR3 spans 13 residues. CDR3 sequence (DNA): TGTGCCGGCAGTCTTCCGGTGGCTAAAACGCAGTATTTT. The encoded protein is CAGSLPVAKTQYF.